The rows below give T cell receptor beta chains drawn from one sample of a study of T cell responses to AZD1222 COVID-19 vaccine. Measured with immunoSEQ multiplex PCR; TCRdb has only the in-frame clones, and not every one. In the table there are about 39,000 clones, about 90% of which are singletons. Material: peripheral blood, obtained 28 days after the second dose of the MenACWY control vaccine. These receptors all come from an adult who received the MenACWY meningococcal vaccine as a control. The CDR3 runs from the conserved cysteine through the conserved F or W. Each record gives: CDR3 protein, CDR3 DNA, D gene, clone size, V gene, J gene. A D gene is named only where the DNA matches it firmly. The size of a clone is reported for some rows only, either as once, few or many, or as a class for expanded clones.

cdr3_aa: CASSITGATQRYSNQPQHF; cdr3_nt: TGTGCCAGTAGTATAACAGGGGCGACCCAAAGATATAGCAATCAGCCCCAGCATTTT; d_call: TRBD1; clone_size: .; v_call: TRBV19; j_call: TRBJ1-5
cdr3_aa: CASSPTRGTTTTGYTF; cdr3_nt: TGTGCCAGCAGCCCAACCCGGGGGACTACTACGACCGGCTACACCTTC; d_call: .; clone_size: .; v_call: TRBV11-2; j_call: TRBJ1-2
cdr3_aa: CASSFFSGVNTGELFF; cdr3_nt: TGTGCCAGCAGCTTTTTTAGCGGGGTAAACACCGGGGAGCTGTTTTTT; d_call: TRBD2; clone_size: .; v_call: TRBV5-6; j_call: TRBJ2-2
cdr3_aa: CASSPPGAGGYTF; cdr3_nt: TGTGCCAGCAGTCCGCCCGGGGCGGGGGGCTACACCTTC; d_call: .; clone_size: .; v_call: TRBV28; j_call: TRBJ1-2
cdr3_aa: CAYSGEVTEAFF; cdr3_nt: TGTGCCTACTCAGGGGAAGTAACTGAAGCTTTCTTT; d_call: .; clone_size: .; v_call: TRBV30; j_call: TRBJ1-1
cdr3_aa: CASSAENGTGGAGGNYGYTF; cdr3_nt: TGCGCCAGCAGTGCCGAAAACGGGACAGGGGGCGCCGGAGGAAACTATGGCTACACCTTC; d_call: TRBD1; clone_size: .; v_call: TRBV23-1; j_call: TRBJ1-2
cdr3_aa: CATSTSDTYYNEQFF; cdr3_nt: TGTGCCACCAGTACCTCGGACACCTACTACAATGAGCAGTTCTTC; d_call: .; clone_size: .; v_call: TRBV24-1; j_call: TRBJ2-1
cdr3_aa: CASSTSTGINQPQHF; cdr3_nt: TGTGCCAGTAGTACTTCGACAGGAATCAATCAGCCCCAGCATTTT; d_call: .; clone_size: .; v_call: TRBV19; j_call: TRBJ1-5
cdr3_aa: CASSVAKTGGDEAFF; cdr3_nt: TGTGCCAGCAGCGTAGCTAAGACAGGGGGAGATGAAGCTTTCTTT; d_call: TRBD1; clone_size: .; v_call: TRBV9; j_call: TRBJ1-1
cdr3_aa: CASSLDVRYYEQYF; cdr3_nt: TGCGCCAGCAGCTTGGACGTCAGATACTACGAGCAGTACTTC; d_call: .; clone_size: .; v_call: TRBV5-1; j_call: TRBJ2-7
cdr3_aa: CASSPRGRLWRYTF; cdr3_nt: TGTGCCAGCAGCCCCAGGGGGCGACTATGGAGGTACACCTTC; d_call: TRBD1; clone_size: few; v_call: TRBV5-6; j_call: TRBJ1-2
cdr3_aa: CASTAGGKWTDTQYF; cdr3_nt: TGTGCCAGTACGGCGGGAGGGAAATGGACAGATACGCAGTATTTT; d_call: TRBD2; clone_size: .; v_call: TRBV6-5; j_call: TRBJ2-3
cdr3_aa: CASSSALTNSNTEAFF; cdr3_nt: TGTGCCAGCAGCTCTGCACTGACGAACTCGAACACTGAAGCTTTCTTT; d_call: .; clone_size: .; v_call: TRBV7-9; j_call: TRBJ1-1
cdr3_aa: CASSPGSGTNWAGELFF; cdr3_nt: TGTGCCAGCAGTCCCGGGTCCGGGACTAATTGGGCCGGGGAGCTGTTTTTT; d_call: TRBD2; clone_size: .; v_call: TRBV11-3; j_call: TRBJ2-2
cdr3_aa: CASSYSSGSPPNEQFF; cdr3_nt: TGTGCCAGCAGCTACTCTAGCGGGAGCCCCCCCAATGAGCAGTTCTTC; d_call: TRBD2; clone_size: once; v_call: TRBV4-2; j_call: TRBJ2-1
cdr3_aa: CASSERVSIYEQYF; cdr3_nt: TGTGCCAGCAGTGAGCGGGTTTCAATCTACGAGCAGTACTTC; d_call: .; clone_size: .; v_call: TRBV6-1; j_call: TRBJ2-7
cdr3_aa: CASSQVEAALTGELFF; cdr3_nt: TGTGCCAGCAGCCAAGTGGAAGCGGCACTTACCGGGGAGCTGTTTTTT; d_call: .; clone_size: few; v_call: TRBV4-2; j_call: TRBJ2-2
cdr3_aa: CASSLDRGDQQYF; cdr3_nt: TGTGCCAGCAGCTTAGATCGCGGGGACCAGCAGTACTTC; d_call: .; clone_size: .; v_call: TRBV11-2; j_call: TRBJ2-7
cdr3_aa: CASSPGLAGVNEQFF; cdr3_nt: TGTGCCAGCTCACCGGGACTAGCGGGAGTCAATGAGCAGTTCTTC; d_call: TRBD2; clone_size: .; v_call: TRBV18; j_call: TRBJ2-1
cdr3_aa: CASSRRGLAVVSDTQYF; cdr3_nt: TGTGCCAGCAGTCGGAGGGGGCTAGCGGTAGTCTCAGATACGCAGTATTTT; d_call: .; clone_size: .; v_call: TRBV7-8; j_call: TRBJ2-3
cdr3_aa: CASRRGRNYNEQFF; cdr3_nt: TGTGCCAGCAGACGGGGACGAAACTACAATGAGCAGTTCTTC; d_call: .; clone_size: .; v_call: TRBV28; j_call: TRBJ2-1
cdr3_aa: CASSLALADTQYF; cdr3_nt: TGCGCCAGCAGCTTGGCCCTGGCAGATACGCAGTATTTT; d_call: .; clone_size: .; v_call: TRBV5-1; j_call: TRBJ2-3
cdr3_aa: CASSFNYEQYF; cdr3_nt: TGTGCCAGCAGCTTTAACTACGAGCAGTACTTC; d_call: .; clone_size: .; v_call: TRBV11-2; j_call: TRBJ2-7
cdr3_aa: CASSLVREARGYTF; cdr3_nt: TGCGCCAGCAGCTTGGTCAGGGAAGCTCGGGGCTACACCTTC; d_call: .; clone_size: .; v_call: TRBV5-1; j_call: TRBJ1-2
cdr3_aa: CASTDRNTF; cdr3_nt: TGTGCCAGCACCGACAGGAACACCTTC; d_call: .; clone_size: .; v_call: TRBV11-2; j_call: TRBJ1-2
cdr3_aa: CASRRTGNYEQYF; cdr3_nt: TGTGCCAGTCGGAGGACGGGAAACTACGAGCAGTACTTC; d_call: .; clone_size: .; v_call: TRBV27; j_call: TRBJ2-7
cdr3_aa: CASSRDSGKQGVSGYTF; cdr3_nt: TGTGCCAGCAGCCGTGATAGTGGGAAGCAGGGTGTGTCAGGCTACACCTTC; d_call: .; clone_size: .; v_call: TRBV5-4; j_call: TRBJ1-2
cdr3_aa: CASSPTSGRSNEQFF; cdr3_nt: TGTGCCAGCAGTCCGACTAGCGGGAGGTCCAATGAGCAGTTCTTC; d_call: TRBD2; clone_size: .; v_call: TRBV2; j_call: TRBJ2-1
cdr3_aa: CASSQDYGVGPQHF; cdr3_nt: TGTGCCAGCAGCCAAGATTACGGGGTCGGGCCCCAGCATTTT; d_call: .; clone_size: .; v_call: TRBV4-2; j_call: TRBJ1-5
cdr3_aa: CASSLAHPSGELFF; cdr3_nt: TGTGCCAGCAGCTTGGCCCATCCCAGCGGGGAGCTGTTTTTT; d_call: .; clone_size: .; v_call: TRBV5-5; j_call: TRBJ2-2
cdr3_aa: CASSRTPDVTGELFF; cdr3_nt: TGTGCCAGCAGCCGGACCCCCGACGTCACCGGGGAGCTGTTTTTT; d_call: .; clone_size: .; v_call: TRBV6-5; j_call: TRBJ2-2
cdr3_aa: CAWSVNPGELFF; cdr3_nt: TGTGCCTGGAGTGTAAACCCCGGGGAGCTGTTTTTT; d_call: .; clone_size: .; v_call: TRBV30; j_call: TRBJ2-2
cdr3_aa: CAWDQGAEAFF; cdr3_nt: TGTGCCTGGGATCAGGGAGCTGAAGCTTTCTTT; d_call: .; clone_size: .; v_call: TRBV30; j_call: TRBJ1-1
cdr3_aa: CASRRVTARGYGYTF; cdr3_nt: TGTGCCAGCAGACGAGTCACAGCGAGGGGCTATGGCTACACCTTC; d_call: .; clone_size: .; v_call: TRBV28; j_call: TRBJ1-2
cdr3_aa: CASSLNWPAQREQYF; cdr3_nt: TGTGCCAGCAGCTTAAACTGGCCTGCCCAGCGCGAGCAGTACTTC; d_call: .; clone_size: few; v_call: TRBV7-2; j_call: TRBJ2-7
cdr3_aa: CASSLPPARGRIYNEQFF; cdr3_nt: TGTGCCAGCAGTTTACCCCCCGCTCGTGGGAGGATCTACAATGAGCAGTTCTTC; d_call: .; clone_size: .; v_call: TRBV28; j_call: TRBJ2-1
cdr3_aa: CATGGRNQPQHF; cdr3_nt: TGTGCGACGGGGGGCAGAAATCAGCCCCAGCATTTT; d_call: .; clone_size: .; v_call: TRBV28; j_call: TRBJ1-5
cdr3_aa: CASNPPPYTGELFF; cdr3_nt: TGTGCCAGTAATCCCCCCCCGTACACCGGGGAGCTGTTTTTT; d_call: .; clone_size: .; v_call: TRBV19; j_call: TRBJ2-2
cdr3_aa: CASSQAPGVSYEQYF; cdr3_nt: TGTGCCAGCAGCCAAGCTCCCGGGGTCTCCTACGAGCAGTACTTC; d_call: .; clone_size: few; v_call: TRBV3-1/TRBV3-2; j_call: TRBJ2-7
cdr3_aa: CASSSMTGTAEAFF; cdr3_nt: TGTGCCAGCAGTTCGATGACGGGAACGGCTGAAGCTTTCTTT; d_call: .; clone_size: .; v_call: TRBV28; j_call: TRBJ1-1
cdr3_aa: CASSPPGSDTQYF; cdr3_nt: TGTGCCAGCTCACCACCGGGGTCAGATACGCAGTATTTT; d_call: .; clone_size: .; v_call: TRBV18; j_call: TRBJ2-3
cdr3_aa: CASKPLKSGANVLTF; cdr3_nt: TGTGCCAGCAAACCCTTAAAATCTGGGGCCAACGTCCTGACTTTC; d_call: .; clone_size: .; v_call: TRBV6-5; j_call: TRBJ2-6
cdr3_aa: CASSSTTGVLRGYTF; cdr3_nt: TGCGCCAGCAGCTCTACGACCGGCGTGCTTCGGGGCTACACCTTC; d_call: .; clone_size: .; v_call: TRBV5-1; j_call: TRBJ1-2
cdr3_aa: CASSLARLAGANYEQYF; cdr3_nt: TGTGCCAGCAGCTTAGCCCGCCTAGCGGGAGCGAACTACGAGCAGTACTTC; d_call: TRBD2; clone_size: .; v_call: TRBV11-2; j_call: TRBJ2-7
cdr3_aa: CASSFLRLVLGTQYF; cdr3_nt: TGTGCCAGCAGTTTCCTACGACTAGTCCTAGGGACCCAGTACTTC; d_call: .; clone_size: .; v_call: TRBV27; j_call: TRBJ2-5
cdr3_aa: CASSRISATNEKLFF; cdr3_nt: TGTGCCAGCAGCCGTATTAGTGCAACTAATGAAAAACTGTTTTTT; d_call: .; clone_size: .; v_call: TRBV14; j_call: TRBJ1-4
cdr3_aa: CASSLEQGVYEQYF; cdr3_nt: TGTGCCAGCAGCTTAGAACAGGGAGTCTACGAGCAGTACTTC; d_call: .; clone_size: once; v_call: TRBV5-5; j_call: TRBJ2-7
cdr3_aa: CASSSSLGREAFF; cdr3_nt: TGTGCCAGCAGTTCTTCTCTCGGCAGAGAAGCTTTCTTT; d_call: .; clone_size: .; v_call: TRBV28; j_call: TRBJ1-1
cdr3_aa: CASSVPGQRNTEAFF; cdr3_nt: TGCGCCAGCAGCGTACCGGGACAGAGGAACACTGAAGCTTTCTTT; d_call: TRBD1; clone_size: few; v_call: TRBV4-1; j_call: TRBJ1-1
cdr3_aa: CASSPEGDGYTF; cdr3_nt: TGTGCCAGCAGTCCCGAGGGGGACGGCTACACCTTC; d_call: .; clone_size: .; v_call: TRBV6-5; j_call: TRBJ1-2
cdr3_aa: CASSYSSGRVNEQYF; cdr3_nt: TGTGCCAGCAGCTACTCTAGCGGGAGGGTCAACGAGCAGTACTTC; d_call: TRBD2; clone_size: .; v_call: TRBV27; j_call: TRBJ2-7
cdr3_aa: CASSDLYQGAVGNTIYF; cdr3_nt: TGTGCCAGCAGTGATCTTTACCAGGGGGCGGTAGGAAACACCATATATTTT; d_call: TRBD1; clone_size: .; v_call: TRBV25-1; j_call: TRBJ1-3
cdr3_aa: CASTITLGLPHYEQYF; cdr3_nt: TGTGCCAGCACCATAACCCTGGGACTTCCGCACTACGAGCAGTACTTC; d_call: .; clone_size: .; v_call: TRBV5-5; j_call: TRBJ2-7
cdr3_aa: CASRPQGLTGYGYTF; cdr3_nt: TGTGCCAGCAGGCCGCAGGGACTAACTGGCTATGGCTACACCTTC; d_call: .; clone_size: .; v_call: TRBV6-5; j_call: TRBJ1-2
cdr3_aa: CASSSDRGNSPLHF; cdr3_nt: TGCGCCAGCAGCTCGGACAGGGGGAATTCACCCCTCCACTTT; d_call: TRBD1; clone_size: .; v_call: TRBV5-1; j_call: TRBJ1-6
cdr3_aa: CASSLIRQGEQYF; cdr3_nt: TGTGCCAGCAGTTTAATTAGACAGGGAGAGCAGTACTTC; d_call: TRBD1; clone_size: .; v_call: TRBV27; j_call: TRBJ2-7
cdr3_aa: CASSQMEVGEKLFF; cdr3_nt: TGTGCCAGCAGCCAAATGGAAGTGGGTGAAAAACTGTTTTTT; d_call: .; clone_size: .; v_call: TRBV14; j_call: TRBJ1-4
cdr3_aa: CASRTVGDQPQHF; cdr3_nt: TGTGCCAGCAGGACAGTCGGAGATCAGCCCCAGCATTTT; d_call: .; clone_size: .; v_call: TRBV28; j_call: TRBJ1-5
cdr3_aa: CASSLDPGQGDNEQFF; cdr3_nt: TGTGCCAGTAGTCTGGACCCGGGACAGGGAGACAATGAGCAGTTCTTC; d_call: TRBD1; clone_size: few; v_call: TRBV19; j_call: TRBJ2-1